The 28 T cell receptor beta chains below were found in one sample sequenced in a study of response to subunit inactivated influenza vaccine. TCRdb called the RT-PCR reads again in MiXCR, with one record for every CDR3 protein. The table shows around 200,000 distinct CDR3 sequences, with around 9% occurring only once. Here the sequenced sample was non-naive T cells sorted from PBMCs, taken on the day of vaccination. These receptors were taken from a man aged 45-65 years who received an inactivated influenza vaccine.

Ten or more counts support this clonotype. The chain carries TRBV20-1 and TRBJ2-5; 12 bases align to TRBD2. There are 15 residues in the CDR3. V lost 4 bases and J lost 1; bases outside the gene matches: 4. CDR1 DFQATT and CDR2 SNEGSKA come from the germline V gene (reference sequence). CDR3 in DNA: TGCAGTGCTACGTCGACTAGCGGGAGCCAAGAGACCCAGTACTTC. Translating it yields CSATSTSGSQETQYF.

This clonotype turned up a few times. This chain links TRBV11-2 with TRBJ2-1, with 9 bases fitting TRBD2. With 2 bases clipped from V and 10 bases from J, the junction kept 12 bases outside the gene matches. CDR1 and CDR2 (germline): SGHAT, FQNNGV. The CDR3 extends over 16 amino acids. This chain's CDR3 is CASSLQETSGRGEQFF. The CDR3 bases are TGTGCCAGCAGCTTACAAGAGACTAGCGGCCGTGGGGAGCAGTTCTTC. Based on the CDR3 plus reference TRBV11-2 and TRBJ2-1, the full variable domain is EAGVAQSPRYKIIEKRQSVAFWCNPISGHATLYWYQQILGQGPKLLIQFQNNGVVDDSQLPKDRFSAERLKGVDSTLKIQPAKLEDSAVYLCASSLQETSGRGEQFFGPGTRLTVL.

This clonotype was recorded many times. The genes are TRBV7-6 and TRBJ2-7, with TRBD2 as a possible D gene (6 bases). V dropped 2 bases and J dropped 2 bases, with 19 bases sitting between them. The CDR3 covers 17 residues. The V gene's germline CDR1 is SGHVS and CDR2 FNYEAQ. The CDR3, as DNA: TGTGCCAGCAGCTTAAACTCCGGGACTTTAATCCCCTACGAGCAGTACTTC. Its protein is CASSLNSGTLIPYEQYF.

The rearrangement uses TRBV14 and TRBJ2-5; perhaps TRBD2 as D (7 bases). Germline assignment: CDR1 SGHDN and CDR2 FVKESK. V was clipped by 0 bases and J by 5 bases, with 19 bases between them. The CDR3 totals 17 residues. The DNA for the CDR3 is TGTGCCAGCAGCCAAGATCGGGGGGCCCTGCCGCTCGAGACCCAGTACTTC. Protein product: CASSQDRGALPLETQYF.

J is TRBJ2-7 and V is TRBV12-3 or TRBV12-4; TRBD2 agrees at 11 bases. The CDR3 is made up of 15 amino acids. V shed 5 bases and J 6 bases; nucleotides not matched to a gene: 9. CDR3 sequence (DNA): TGTGCCAGCAGTGGAATAGCGGGAGGGATCGGCGAGCAGTACTTC. It specifies CASSGIAGGIGEQYF.

The sample holds a few counts of this clonotype. The chain carries TRBV20-1 and TRBJ1-6; 7 positions match TRBD1. This CDR3 comprises 14 residues. Germline trimming cut 3 bases from V and 10 bases from J; bases unmatched to any gene: 9. Germline CDR1 is DFQATT and CDR2 is SNEGSKA (reference sequence). CDR3 sequence (DNA): TGCAGTGCTAGCGCTACAGGGACAGTGTCACCCCTCCACTTT. Protein: CSASATGTVSPLHF.

This clonotype was counted at least ten times. The V and J genes are TRBV5-1 and TRBJ2-7; the D gene is possibly TRBD1 (6 bases). This CDR3 spans 16 amino acids. V lost 1 base and J 3 bases, leaving 17 bases between the germline ends. Germline V gives CDR1 SGHRS, CDR2 YFSETQ. The CDR3 region is CASSLKPSDSNYEQYF. The CDR3, as DNA: TGCGCCAGCAGCTTGAAACCCTCGGACAGCAACTACGAGCAGTACTTC.

The rearrangement joins TRBV24-1 to TRBJ1-1; TRBD1 aligns across 8 bases. V was pared by 9 bases and J by 0 bases, with 8 bases of the junction left unmatched. The CDR3 loop spans 15 amino acids. Germline values: CDR1 KGHDR, CDR2 SFDVKD. As DNA, the CDR3 is TGTGCCACCTTCTCCGGACAGGGAATGAACACTGAAGCTTTCTTT. Its translation: CATFSGQGMNTEAFF.

This clonotype was observed at least ten times. J is TRBJ1-5 and V is TRBV29-1, with D possibly being TRBD1 (6 bases). The V gene lost 4 bases and the J gene lost 2 bases, with 6 bases spanning the gap. The CDR3 extends over 12 amino acids. CDR1 and CDR2 from the germline V gene are SQVTM and ANQGSEA. The CDR3 protein is CSVGQGNQPQHF. CDR3 DNA sequence: TGCAGCGTTGGACAGGGCAATCAGCCCCAGCATTTT. The full variable domain, rest sourced from reference TRBV29-1 and TRBJ1-5, is SAVISQKPSRDICQRGTSLTIQCQVDSQVTMMFWYRQQPGQSLTLIATANQGSEATYESGFVIDKFPISRPNLTFSTLTVSNMSPEDSSIYLCSVGQGNQPQHFGDGTRLSIL.

The J gene is TRBJ1-2, the V gene TRBV27, with 9 nucleotides matching TRBD1. In germline, CDR1 is MNHEY, CDR2 SMNVEV (reference sequence). The CDR3 runs 13 residues. V gave up 8 bases and J gave up 8 bases; unmatched junction bases: 9. The CDR3 loop is CASGAQGANGYTF. The CDR3 DNA follows: TGTGCCAGCGGGGCACAGGGGGCGAACGGCTACACCTTC.

This clonotype was seen only a few times. The rearrangement joins TRBV6-2 or TRBV6-3 to TRBJ2-3; 9 bases map to TRBD2. Germline loops: CDR1 MNHEY, CDR2 SVGEGT. There are 15 residues in the CDR3. The V gene end was trimmed by 2 bases and the J gene end by 6 bases; junction bases not matched to a gene: 6. For the CDR3, the DNA is TGTGCCAGCAGTTACCATAGCGGGGGTACGGATACGCAGTATTTT. Its translation: CASSYHSGGTDTQYF.

This clonotype was picked up many times. The chain is built from TRBV5-1 and TRBJ2-3; 11 nucleotides agree with TRBD2. There are 15 residues in the CDR3. Germline V gene data show CDR1 as SGHRS and CDR2 as YFSETQ. Trimming at V came to 4 bases and at J to 5 bases, leaving 6 bases not matched to a gene. The DNA of the CDR3 is TGCGCCAGCAGCGTAGCGGGAGGGCGCGGAGATACGCAGTATTTT. Encoded protein: CASSVAGGRGDTQYF.

This clonotype has ten or more counts. CDR3 loop: CSVEAPPAGELFF. CDR3 bases: TGCAGCGTTGAAGCTCCACCGGCCGGGGAGCTGTTTTTT. The chain is built from TRBV29-1 and TRBJ2-2, with no clear D. CDR1 and CDR2 (germline): SQVTM, ANQGSEA. The CDR3 has 13 residues. The V gene lost 1 base and the J gene lost 6 bases, with 9 bases spanning the gap.

In this sample, this clonotype turned up many times. The chain joins TRBV5-6 to TRBJ1-6; D remains unclear. Trimming took 0 bases from V and 10 from J, leaving 17 bases between them. The CDR3 is 16 residues long. Germline V lookup: CDR1 SGHDT, CDR2 YYEEEE. CDR3 protein: CASSLAGGSLGSPLHF. CDR3 DNA: TGTGCCAGCAGCTTGGCCGGCGGATCCCTTGGATCACCCCTCCACTTT.

This clonotype was seen a few times. This chain links TRBV7-2 with TRBJ2-7, with 7 bases aligning to TRBD1. After removal of 2 bases from V and 2 bases from J, the junction contained 3 bases not matched to a gene. The CDR3 contains 14 residues. Germline values: CDR1 SGHTA, CDR2 FQGNSA. The DNA for the CDR3 is TGTGCCAGCAGCTTATACAGGGGAACCTACGAGCAGTACTTC. It is translated as CASSLYRGTYEQYF.

This clonotype appeared a few times. CDR3 protein: CASSESMRIQETQYF. CDR3 in DNA: TGTGCCAGCAGTGAATCGATGAGGATCCAAGAGACCCAGTACTTC. This chain joins TRBV25-1 and TRBJ2-5, with no clear D. The CDR3 sequence is 15 residues long. Trimming took off 1 base at V and 1 base at J, with 10 bases between the two ends. Germline V gene lookup returns CDR1 MGHDK and CDR2 SYGVNS.

This clonotype appeared a few times. This chain connects TRBV28 to TRBJ1-5; a weak D match, TRBD1 (5 bases). Trimming pared 2 bases from V and 2 bases from J, leaving 13 bases between. The CDR3 length is 16 residues. CDR1 and CDR2 from the germline V gene are MDHEN and SYDVKM. The CDR3 DNA is TGTGCCAGCAGTTTACCGGTACAGGCGGGCAATCAGCCCCAGCATTTT. It translates to CASSLPVQAGNQPQHF.

This clonotype was seen many times. The chain employs TRBV5-1 and TRBJ1-1; no definite D call. Looked up from germline, CDR1 is SGHRS and CDR2 is YFSETQ. The CDR3 contains 14 residues. V dropped 4 bases and J dropped 1 base, with 11 bases sitting between them. This CDR3 is CASSPGLQNTEAFF. In nucleotides, the CDR3 is TGCGCCAGCAGCCCTGGACTGCAGAACACTGAAGCTTTCTTT. Variable domain in full (rest from reference TRBV5-1 and TRBJ1-1): KAGVTQTPRYLIKTRGQQVTLSCSPISGHRSVSWYQQTPGQGLQFLFEYFSETQRNKGNFPGRFSGRQFSNSRSEMNVSTLELGDSALYLCASSPGLQNTEAFFGQGTRLTVV.

This chain joins TRBV6-6 and TRBJ2-1; TRBD1 might be the D (5 bases). V was trimmed by 2 bases and J by 5 bases, leaving 7 bases between them. The length of the CDR3 is 13 residues. Germline loops: CDR1 MNHNY, CDR2 SVGAGI (reference sequence). The CDR3 here is CASSYDRHNEQFF. As DNA, the CDR3 is TGTGCCAGCAGTTACGACAGACACAATGAGCAGTTCTTC.

The table lists this clonotype with many counts. The chain employs TRBV7-6 and TRBJ2-5; 7 bases agree with TRBD1. The J segment lost 0 bases and the V segment lost 0 bases, leaving 4 bases of the junction unmatched. CDR3 size: 16 residues. The germline V gene encodes CDR1 SGHVS and CDR2 FNYEAQ. CDR3 protein: CASSLASGTDQETQYF. CDR3 DNA: TGTGCCAGCAGCTTAGCCTCCGGGACAGACCAAGAGACCCAGTACTTC.

This clonotype was recorded a few times. The chain links TRBV12-3 or TRBV12-4 to TRBJ2-1; perhaps TRBD2 as D (6 bases). The CDR3 spans 14 residues. V gave up 8 bases and J gave up 4 bases, with 15 bases separating them. CDR3 in DNA: TGTGCCAGCTCCTCACTGAGCGGGTACAATGAGCAGTTCTTC. Amino acid sequence: CASSSLSGYNEQFF.

There are a few counts of this clonotype. The J gene is TRBJ2-3, the V gene TRBV18, with 12 positions matching TRBD2. V trimming: 1 base; J trimming: 4 bases; junction bases outside the gene matches: 3. Germline loops: CDR1 KGHSH, CDR2 LQKENI. The CDR3 covers 16 residues. The CDR3 bases are TGTGCCAGCTCACCACGACTAGCGGGAGAGGCAGATACGCAGTATTTT. This sequence encodes CASSPRLAGEADTQYF.

The V and J genes are TRBV14 and TRBJ2-2; D is undetermined. From germline, CDR1 is SGHDN and CDR2 FVKESK. Trimming removed 2 bases from V and 7 bases from J, with 8 bases in between. The CDR3 contains 13 residues. CDR3 sequence: CASSQNSRGELFF. The CDR3 coding sequence is TGTGCCAGCAGCCAAAATTCCCGCGGGGAGCTGTTTTTT.

This clonotype showed up just a few times. The chain carries TRBV20-1 and TRBJ2-5, with 11 bases matching TRBD2. The V and J ends lost 6 bases and 2 bases, in that order; junction bases with no gene match: 5. CDR1 is DFQATT, CDR2 SNEGSKA, per germline (reference sequence). The CDR3 loop spans 14 amino acids. Here the CDR3 reads CSARLAGIQETQYF. The DNA for the CDR3 is TGCAGTGCCAGACTAGCGGGAATACAAGAGACCCAGTACTTC.

This clonotype was seen a handful of times. The chain couples TRBV2 to TRBJ2-7; D gene uncertain. The CDR3 extends over 14 amino acids. CDR1 and CDR2 from the germline V gene are SNHLY and FYNNEI. Trimming removed 6 bases from V and 3 bases from J, with 15 bases in between. The DNA of the CDR3 is TGTGCCAGCAGCCCCATGTATCAGAACTACGAGCAGTACTTC. It specifies CASSPMYQNYEQYF.

This clonotype was seen only a few times. The chain is built from TRBV7-9 and TRBJ1-2; no definite D call. In germline, CDR1 is SEHNR, CDR2 FQNEAQ (reference sequence). This CDR3 spans 12 amino acids. The V end was cut by 4 bases, the J end by 6 bases, with 9 bases between. In DNA, the CDR3 is TGTGCCAGCAGCTCTGACATCCATGGCTACACCTTC. This codes for CASSSDIHGYTF.

The V call is TRBV4-1, the J call TRBJ2-5; D ambiguous. CDR1 and CDR2 from the germline V gene are MGHRA and YSYEKL. V was trimmed by 2 bases and J by 5 bases, leaving 12 bases between them. This CDR3 is built from 14 residues. The CDR3 loop reads CASSQRYMGETQYF. The CDR3 DNA reads as TGCGCCAGCAGCCAACGTTACATGGGGGAGACCCAGTACTTC.

This chain connects TRBV3-1 to TRBJ2-2, with D possibly matching TRBD1 (5 bases). Trimming removed 2 bases at V and 6 bases at J, with 7 bases between. Germline assignment: CDR1 LGHDT and CDR2 YNNKEL (reference sequence). This CDR3 is built from 13 residues. The CDR3: CASSQFRAGELFF. The CDR3, as DNA: TGTGCCAGCAGCCAATTCAGGGCCGGGGAGCTGTTTTTT. Looking up the rest from reference TRBV3-1 and TRBJ2-2 gives the full variable domain: DTAVSQTPKYLVTQMGNDKSIKCEQNLGHDTMYWYKQDSKKFLKIMFSYNNKELIINETVPNRFSPKSPDKAHLNLHINSLELGDSAVYFCASSQFRAGELFFGEGSRLTVL.